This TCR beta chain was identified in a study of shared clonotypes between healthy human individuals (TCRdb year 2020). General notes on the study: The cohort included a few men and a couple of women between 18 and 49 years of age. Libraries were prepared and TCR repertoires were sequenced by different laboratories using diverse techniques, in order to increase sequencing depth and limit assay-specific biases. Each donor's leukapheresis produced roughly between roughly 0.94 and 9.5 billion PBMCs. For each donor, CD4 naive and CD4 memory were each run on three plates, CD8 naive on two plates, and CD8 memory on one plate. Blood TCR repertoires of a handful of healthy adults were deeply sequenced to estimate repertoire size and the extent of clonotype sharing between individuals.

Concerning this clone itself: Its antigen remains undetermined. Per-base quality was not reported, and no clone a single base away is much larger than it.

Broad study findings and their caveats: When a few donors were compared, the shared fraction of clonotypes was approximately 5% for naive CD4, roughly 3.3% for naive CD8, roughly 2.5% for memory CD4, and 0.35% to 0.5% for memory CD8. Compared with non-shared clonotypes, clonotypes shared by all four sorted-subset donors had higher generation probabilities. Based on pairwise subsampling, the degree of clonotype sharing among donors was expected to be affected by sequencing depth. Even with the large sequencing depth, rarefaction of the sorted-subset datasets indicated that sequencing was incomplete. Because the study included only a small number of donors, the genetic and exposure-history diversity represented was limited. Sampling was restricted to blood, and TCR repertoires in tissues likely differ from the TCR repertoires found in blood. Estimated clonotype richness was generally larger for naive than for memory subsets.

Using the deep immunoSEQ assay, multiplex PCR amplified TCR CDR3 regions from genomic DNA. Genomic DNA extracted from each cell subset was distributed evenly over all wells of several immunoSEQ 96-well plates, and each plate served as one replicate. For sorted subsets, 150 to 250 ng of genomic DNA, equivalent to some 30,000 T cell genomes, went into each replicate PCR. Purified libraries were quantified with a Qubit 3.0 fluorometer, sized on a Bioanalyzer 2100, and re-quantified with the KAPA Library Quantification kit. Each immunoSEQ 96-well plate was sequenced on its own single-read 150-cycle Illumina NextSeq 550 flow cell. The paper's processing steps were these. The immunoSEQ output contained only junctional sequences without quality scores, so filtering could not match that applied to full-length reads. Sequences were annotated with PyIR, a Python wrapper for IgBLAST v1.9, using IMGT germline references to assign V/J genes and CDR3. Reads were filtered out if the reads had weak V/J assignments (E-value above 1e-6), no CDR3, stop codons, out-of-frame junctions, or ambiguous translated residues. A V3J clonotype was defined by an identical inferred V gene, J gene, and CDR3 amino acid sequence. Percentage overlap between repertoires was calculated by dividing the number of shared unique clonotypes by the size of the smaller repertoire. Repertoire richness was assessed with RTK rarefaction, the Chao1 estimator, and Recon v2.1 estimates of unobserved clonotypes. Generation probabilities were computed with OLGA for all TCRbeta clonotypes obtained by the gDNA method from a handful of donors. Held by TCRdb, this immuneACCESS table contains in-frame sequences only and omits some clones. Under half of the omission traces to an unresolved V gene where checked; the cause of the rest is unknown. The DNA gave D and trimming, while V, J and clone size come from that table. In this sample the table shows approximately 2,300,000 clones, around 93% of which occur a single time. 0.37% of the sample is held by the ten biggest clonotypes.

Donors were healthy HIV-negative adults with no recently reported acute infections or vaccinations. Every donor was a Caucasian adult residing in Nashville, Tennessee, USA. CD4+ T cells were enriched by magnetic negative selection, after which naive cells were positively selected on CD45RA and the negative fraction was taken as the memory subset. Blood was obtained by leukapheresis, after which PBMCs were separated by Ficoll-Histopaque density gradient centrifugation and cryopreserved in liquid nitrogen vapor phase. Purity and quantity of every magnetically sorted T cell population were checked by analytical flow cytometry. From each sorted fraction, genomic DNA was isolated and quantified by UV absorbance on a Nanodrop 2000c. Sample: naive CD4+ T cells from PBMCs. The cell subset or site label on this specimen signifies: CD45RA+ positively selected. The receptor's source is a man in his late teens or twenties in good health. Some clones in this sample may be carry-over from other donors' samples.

The CDR3 protein is CASSIVFGLSSSYNEQFF. Here is the DNA: TGTGCCAGTAGTATAGTTTTCGGGCTTTCGAGCTCCTACAATGAGCAGTTCTTC. The V gene is TRBV19 and the J gene is TRBJ2-1; the D gene identity is not certain. CDR1 is given as LNHDA and CDR2 as SQIVND, both from the germline V gene (reference sequence). CDR3 length: 18 amino acids, cysteine to phenylalanine. Kept here is only the CDR3 DNA, which spans 54 bases and is read in frame from base 1. V loses 1 base, J loses 0 bases, and the germline ends lie 16 bases apart.